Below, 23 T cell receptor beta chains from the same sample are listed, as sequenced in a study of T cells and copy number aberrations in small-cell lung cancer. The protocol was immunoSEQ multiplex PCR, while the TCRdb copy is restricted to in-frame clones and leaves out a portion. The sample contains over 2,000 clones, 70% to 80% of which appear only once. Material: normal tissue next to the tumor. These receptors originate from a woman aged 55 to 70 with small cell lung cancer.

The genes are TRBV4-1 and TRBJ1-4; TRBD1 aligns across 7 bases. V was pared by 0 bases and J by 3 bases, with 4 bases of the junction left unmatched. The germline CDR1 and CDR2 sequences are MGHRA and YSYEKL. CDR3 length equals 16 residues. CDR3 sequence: CASSQDGRGPNEKLFF. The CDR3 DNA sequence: TGCGCCAGCAGCCAAGATGGGAGGGGGCCTAATGAAAAACTGTTTTTT.

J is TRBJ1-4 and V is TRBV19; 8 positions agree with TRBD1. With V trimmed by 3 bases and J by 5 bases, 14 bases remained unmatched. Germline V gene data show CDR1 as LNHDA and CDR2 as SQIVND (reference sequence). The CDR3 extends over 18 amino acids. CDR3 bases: TGTGCCAGTAGTATTGTGGGACAGGCGACGGGGGACAATGAAAAACTGTTTTTT. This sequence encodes CASSIVGQATGDNEKLFF.

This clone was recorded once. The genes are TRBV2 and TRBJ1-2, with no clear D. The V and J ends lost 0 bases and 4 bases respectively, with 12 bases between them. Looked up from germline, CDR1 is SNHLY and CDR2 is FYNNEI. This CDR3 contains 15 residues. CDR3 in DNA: TGTGCCAGCAGTGAAGCGTTTGAGGATTTCTATGGCTACACCTTC. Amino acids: CASSEAFEDFYGYTF.

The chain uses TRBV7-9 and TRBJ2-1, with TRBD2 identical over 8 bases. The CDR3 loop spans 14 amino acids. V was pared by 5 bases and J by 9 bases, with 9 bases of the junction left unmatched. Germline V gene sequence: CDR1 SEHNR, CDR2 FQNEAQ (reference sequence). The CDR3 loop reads CASSNSGGGPEQFF. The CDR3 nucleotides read TGTGCCAGCAGCAATTCCGGGGGGGGACCTGAGCAGTTCTTC.

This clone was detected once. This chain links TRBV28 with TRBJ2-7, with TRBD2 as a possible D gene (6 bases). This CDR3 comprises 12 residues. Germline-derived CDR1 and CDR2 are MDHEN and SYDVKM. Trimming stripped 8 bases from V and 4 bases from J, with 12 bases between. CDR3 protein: CASSGLPYEQYF. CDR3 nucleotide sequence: TGTGCCAGCTCGGGACTGCCTTACGAGCAGTACTTC.

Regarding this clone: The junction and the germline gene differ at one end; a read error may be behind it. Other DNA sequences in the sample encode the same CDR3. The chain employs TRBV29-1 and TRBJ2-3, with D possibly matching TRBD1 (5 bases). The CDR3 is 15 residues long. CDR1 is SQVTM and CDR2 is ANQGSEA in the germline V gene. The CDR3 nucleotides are TGCAGCGTTGAAGATCCGGTGACAGCCTCAGATACGCAATATTTT. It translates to CSVEDPVTASDTQYF.

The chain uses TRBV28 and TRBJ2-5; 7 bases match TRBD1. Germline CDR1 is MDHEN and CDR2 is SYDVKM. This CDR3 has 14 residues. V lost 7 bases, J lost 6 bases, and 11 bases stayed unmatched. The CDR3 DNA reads TGTGCCAGCACCACCCTTCAGGGGGTGCAGACCCAGTACTTC. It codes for CASTTLQGVQTQYF.

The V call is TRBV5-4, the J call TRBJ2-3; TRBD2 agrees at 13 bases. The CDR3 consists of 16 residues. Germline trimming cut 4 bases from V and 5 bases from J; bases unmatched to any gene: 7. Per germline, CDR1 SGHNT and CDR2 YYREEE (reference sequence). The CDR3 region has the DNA TGTGCCAGCAGCCACGGGACTAGCGGGAACCTAGATACGCAGTATTTT. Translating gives CASSHGTSGNLDTQYF.

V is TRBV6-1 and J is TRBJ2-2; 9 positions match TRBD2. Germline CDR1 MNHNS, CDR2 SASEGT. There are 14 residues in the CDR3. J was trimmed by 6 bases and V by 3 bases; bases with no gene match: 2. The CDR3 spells CASSERGGAGELFF. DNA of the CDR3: TGTGCCAGCAGTGAGCGGGGGGGGGCCGGGGAGCTGTTTTTT.

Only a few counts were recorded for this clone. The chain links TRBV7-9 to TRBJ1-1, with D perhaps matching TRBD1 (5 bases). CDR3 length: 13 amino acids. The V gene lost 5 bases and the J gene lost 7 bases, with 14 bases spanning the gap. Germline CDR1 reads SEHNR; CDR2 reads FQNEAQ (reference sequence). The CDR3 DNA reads TGTGCCAGCAGCCCTACAGGAAGCAGTGAAGCTTTCTTT. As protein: CASSPTGSSEAFF.

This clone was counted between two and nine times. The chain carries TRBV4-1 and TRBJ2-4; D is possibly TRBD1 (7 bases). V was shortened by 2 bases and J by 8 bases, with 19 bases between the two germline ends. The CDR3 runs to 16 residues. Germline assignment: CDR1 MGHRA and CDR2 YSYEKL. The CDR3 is CASSQIDRDLWDIQYF. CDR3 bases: TGCGCCAGCAGCCAAATCGACAGGGACTTGTGGGACATTCAGTACTTC.

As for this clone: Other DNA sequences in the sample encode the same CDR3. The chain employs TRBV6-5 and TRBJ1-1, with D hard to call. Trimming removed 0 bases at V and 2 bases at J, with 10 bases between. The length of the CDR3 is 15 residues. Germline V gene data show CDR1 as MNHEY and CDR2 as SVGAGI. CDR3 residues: CASSYSAPVNTEAFF. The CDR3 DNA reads TGTGCCAGCAGTTACTCAGCCCCAGTTAACACTGAAGCTTTCTTT.

CDR3 protein: CASSPGWNTEAFF. CDR3 DNA sequence: TGTGCCAGCAGCCCCGGTTGGAACACTGAAGCTTTCTTT. The rearrangement links TRBV28 to TRBJ1-1; D gene ambiguous. CDR1 is MDHEN, CDR2 SYDVKM, per germline. This CDR3 region has 13 residues. With 6 bases removed from V and 1 base from J, the gap between germline ends came to 9 bases.

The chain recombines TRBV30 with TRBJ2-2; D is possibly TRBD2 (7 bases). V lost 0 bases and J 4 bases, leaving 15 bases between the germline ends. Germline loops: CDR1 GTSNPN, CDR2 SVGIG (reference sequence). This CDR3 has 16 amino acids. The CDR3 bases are TGTGCCTGGAGTGTACGGGCGGGGGCCTTCACCGGGGAGCTGTTTTTT. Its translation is CAWSVRAGAFTGELFF. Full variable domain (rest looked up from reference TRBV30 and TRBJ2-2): SQTIHQWPATLVQPVGSPLSLECTVEGTSNPNLYWYRQAAGRGLQLLFYSVGIGQISSEVPQNLSASRPQDRQFILSSKKLLLSDSGFYLCAWSVRAGAFTGELFFGEGSRLTVL.

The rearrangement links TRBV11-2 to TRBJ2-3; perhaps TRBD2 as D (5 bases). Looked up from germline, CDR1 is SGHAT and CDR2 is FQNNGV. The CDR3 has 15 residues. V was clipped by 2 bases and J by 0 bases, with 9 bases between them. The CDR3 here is CASSLLAQSTDTQYF. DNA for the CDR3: TGTGCCAGCAGCTTACTAGCACAAAGCACAGATACGCAGTATTTT.

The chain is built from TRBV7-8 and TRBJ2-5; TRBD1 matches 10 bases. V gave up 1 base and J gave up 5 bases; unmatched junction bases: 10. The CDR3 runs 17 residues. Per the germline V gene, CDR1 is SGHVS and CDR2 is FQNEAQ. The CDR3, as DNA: TGTGCCAGCAGCTTAGGACAGGGGGCAGATGTTGTGGAGACCCAGTACTTC. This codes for CASSLGQGADVVETQYF.

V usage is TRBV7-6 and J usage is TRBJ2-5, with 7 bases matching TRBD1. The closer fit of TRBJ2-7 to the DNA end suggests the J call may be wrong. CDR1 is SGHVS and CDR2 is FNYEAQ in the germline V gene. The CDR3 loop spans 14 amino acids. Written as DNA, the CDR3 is TGTGCCAGCAGCTTAACAGGGGTGTTGGGCGAGCAGTACTTC. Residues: CASSLTGVLGEQYF.

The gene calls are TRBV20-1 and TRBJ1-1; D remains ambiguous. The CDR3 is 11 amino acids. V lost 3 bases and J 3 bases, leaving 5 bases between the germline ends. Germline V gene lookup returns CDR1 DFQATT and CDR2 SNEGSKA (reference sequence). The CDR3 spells CSASVDTEAFF. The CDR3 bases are TGCAGTGCTAGTGTGGACACTGAAGCTTTCTTT.

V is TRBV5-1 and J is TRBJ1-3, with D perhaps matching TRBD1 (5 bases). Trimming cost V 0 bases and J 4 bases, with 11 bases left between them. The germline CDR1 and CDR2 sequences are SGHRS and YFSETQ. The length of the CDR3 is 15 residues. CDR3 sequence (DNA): TGCGCCAGCAGCTTGGCCGCAGGGCCCGGAAACACCATATATTTT. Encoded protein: CASSLAAGPGNTIYF.

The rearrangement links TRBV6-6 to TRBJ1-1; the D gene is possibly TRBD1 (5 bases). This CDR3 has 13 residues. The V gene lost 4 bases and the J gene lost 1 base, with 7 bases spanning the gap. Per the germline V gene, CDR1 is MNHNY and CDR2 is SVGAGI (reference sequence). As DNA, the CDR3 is TGTGCCAGCAGTTCCCAGGGGAACACTGAAGCTTTCTTT. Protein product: CASSSQGNTEAFF.

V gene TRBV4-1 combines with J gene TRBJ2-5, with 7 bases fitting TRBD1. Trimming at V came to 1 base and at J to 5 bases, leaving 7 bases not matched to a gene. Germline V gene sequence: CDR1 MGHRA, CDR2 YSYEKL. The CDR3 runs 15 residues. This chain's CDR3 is CASSQVYRGQETQYF. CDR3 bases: TGCGCCAGCAGCCAAGTTTACAGGGGCCAGGAGACCCAGTACTTC.

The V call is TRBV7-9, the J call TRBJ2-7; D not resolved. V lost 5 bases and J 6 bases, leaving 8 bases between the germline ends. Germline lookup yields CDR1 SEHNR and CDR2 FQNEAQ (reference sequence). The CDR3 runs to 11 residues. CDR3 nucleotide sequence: TGTGCCAGCAGCCCCGGTATCGAGCAGTACTTC. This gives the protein CASSPGIEQYF.

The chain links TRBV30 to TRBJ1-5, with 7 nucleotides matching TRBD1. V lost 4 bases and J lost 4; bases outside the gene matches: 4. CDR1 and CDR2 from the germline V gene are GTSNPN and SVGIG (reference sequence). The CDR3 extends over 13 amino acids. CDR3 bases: TGTGCCTGGACCCCAGGGGGGAATCAGCCCCAGCATTTT. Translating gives CAWTPGGNQPQHF.